A single sample is the source of the 29 T cell receptor beta chains below, sequenced in a study of T cell repertoires in cytomegalovirus infection. Each CDR3 protein gets one entry after TCRdb re-called the reads with MiXCR. The sample lists some 700,000 distinct CDR3 sequences; around a third were seen once. Antigens for these TCRs are unknown. The sequences come from cultured PBMCs, collected from culture after CMV antigen stimulation. The receptors come from a human donor in good health (CMV status not recorded). Some clones in this sample may be carry-over from other donors' samples.

This rearrangement joins TRBV20-1 to TRBJ1-2; D is unresolved. Germline CDR1 is DFQATT and CDR2 is SNEGSKA (reference sequence). V lost 5 bases to trimming and J lost 4 bases, with 26 bases between them. The CDR3 length is 17 residues. CDR3 residues: CSAPLAGDKRTPYGYTF. In DNA, the CDR3 is TGCAGTGCTCCTCTTGCCGGGGATAAACGGACTCCCTATGGCTACACCTTC.

This clonotype has a handful of counts. This chain uses TRBV15 with TRBJ2-1, with 14 nucleotides matching TRBD2. Germline CDR1 reads LNHNV; CDR2 reads YYDKDF (reference sequence). This CDR3 region has 16 residues. After removal of 4 bases from V and 8 bases from J, the junction contained 7 bases not matched to a gene. The chain's CDR3 is CATSTTTSGGADEQFF. For the CDR3, the DNA is TGTGCCACCAGCACTACGACTAGCGGGGGGGCTGATGAGCAGTTCTTC.

The rearrangement joins TRBV4-2 to TRBJ2-7, with TRBD1 matching over 9 bases. V dropped 4 bases and J dropped 4; count of bases not matched to a gene: 14. The CDR3 has 17 residues. Germline V gives CDR1 LGHNA, CDR2 YNFKEQ. The CDR3 nucleotides read TGTGCCAGCAGCCGTTCGACAGGGGGGGGGGGGGGGTACGAGCAGTACTTC. Translation: CASSRSTGGGGGYEQYF.

This clonotype was counted only a few times. The chain combines TRBV20-1 with TRBJ2-5; D uncertain. V was pared by 5 bases and J by 1 base, with 5 bases between. Germline loops: CDR1 DFQATT, CDR2 SNEGSKA (reference sequence). CDR3 size: 11 residues. The CDR3: CSAGFQETQYF. The CDR3 coding sequence is TGCAGTGCTGGGTTCCAAGAGACCCAGTACTTC.

This clonotype was found a few times. The chain couples TRBV5-6 to TRBJ2-5; 9 bases map to TRBD2. The J segment lost 3 bases and the V segment lost 0 bases, leaving 9 bases of the junction unmatched. Germline assignment: CDR1 SGHDT and CDR2 YYEEEE. The CDR3 is 17 residues long. CDR3 in DNA: TGTGCCAGCAGCTTGGAACCCGCTAGCGGGATTGAAGAGACCCAGTACTTC. Translation gives CASSLEPASGIEETQYF.

V is TRBV28 and J is TRBJ2-5; D possibly matches TRBD1 or TRBD2 (5 bases each). The germline V gene encodes CDR1 MDHEN and CDR2 SYDVKM. The CDR3 is made up of 15 amino acids. Trimming stripped 6 bases from V and 1 base from J, with 15 bases between. CDR3 bases: TGTGCCAGCAGCCAGAGGTGGGGGAGCCAAGAGACCCAGTACTTC. Protein sequence: CASSQRWGSQETQYF.

The V call is TRBV12-3 or TRBV12-4, the J call TRBJ2-3; weak D call: TRBD1 (6 bases). Trimming shortened V by 3 bases and J by 5 bases, and 21 bases separated the two germline ends. This CDR3 is built from 17 residues. CDR3 in amino acids: CASSFRTRQVAGDTQYF. The CDR3, as DNA: TGTGCCAGCAGTTTTAGAACTCGACAGGTGGCCGGAGATACGCAGTATTTT.

The sample holds many counts of this clonotype. The CDR3 reads CASSLVAGNYGYTF. The CDR3 DNA follows: TGTGCCAGCAGCTTAGTAGCAGGGAACTATGGCTACACCTTC. The genes are TRBV7-2 and TRBJ1-2, with a tentative D call TRBD1 (5 bases). This CDR3 has 14 amino acids. Germline CDR1 and CDR2: SGHTA and FQGNSA. V shed 1 base and J shed 2 bases, with 8 bases lying between them.

This clonotype was counted between two and nine times. The rearrangement uses TRBV12-3 or TRBV12-4 and TRBJ1-5; no reliable D call. Trimming took off 3 bases at V and 9 bases at J, with 9 bases between the two ends. This CDR3 has 12 residues. CDR3 loop: CASSFGIGPQHF. Written as DNA, the CDR3 is TGTGCCAGCAGTTTTGGGATCGGGCCCCAGCATTTT.

The chain is built from TRBV6-1 and TRBJ1-5; 8 bases are shared with TRBD1. This CDR3 spans 17 amino acids. Germline V gene sequence: CDR1 MNHNS, CDR2 SASEGT. The V and J ends lost 4 bases and 4 bases, in that order; junction bases with no gene match: 12. The CDR3 region has the DNA TGTGCCAGCAGTGGCTACTTCGACAGGGGATTTAATCAGCCCCAGCATTTT. This translates into CASSGYFDRGFNQPQHF.

This clonotype was picked up many times. The chain is built from TRBV7-2 and TRBJ2-7; TRBD2 might be the D (5 bases). The V gene's germline CDR1 is SGHTA and CDR2 FQGNSA. Trimming took 3 bases from V and 2 from J, leaving 14 bases between them. This CDR3 has 15 amino acids. CDR3: CASSFGMGITYEQYF. CDR3 in DNA: TGTGCCAGCAGCTTCGGGATGGGGATAACCTACGAGCAGTACTTC.

This clonotype was seen repeatedly, ten times or more. The chain is built from TRBV7-9 and TRBJ1-2; D possibly corresponds to TRBD1 (5 bases). CDR3 length: 13 residues. Trimming took 1 base from V and 7 from J, leaving 10 bases between them. Looked up from germline, CDR1 is SEHNR and CDR2 is FQNEAQ (reference sequence). The CDR3 loop reads CASSLVAGSGYTF. The CDR3 coding sequence is TGTGCCAGCAGCTTAGTTGCAGGGAGTGGCTACACCTTC.

This clonotype has ten or more counts. The chain carries TRBV12-3 or TRBV12-4 and TRBJ1-2, with 8 bases identical to TRBD1. The V and J ends lost 3 bases and 5 bases, in that order; junction bases with no gene match: 5. This CDR3 region has 14 residues. DNA for the CDR3: TGTGCCAGCAGTTTTGGGGACAGGTTATATGGCTACACCTTC. Protein: CASSFGDRLYGYTF.

This clonotype was found a few times. V gene TRBV11-2 combines with J gene TRBJ2-1; 11 bases are shared with TRBD2. Germline lookup yields CDR1 SGHAT and CDR2 FQNNGV. With 5 bases clipped from V and 7 bases from J, the junction kept 13 bases outside the gene matches. This CDR3 is 17 amino acids long. The CDR3 region is CASSKYLAGGLRNEQFF. CDR3 in DNA: TGTGCCAGCAGCAAATACCTAGCGGGGGGACTCAGGAATGAGCAGTTCTTC.

CDR3 sequence (DNA): TGTGCCAGCAGCGGAGGGTGGGGCGAGCAGTACTTC. Translating it yields CASSGGWGEQYF. V is TRBV7-8 and J is TRBJ2-7, with TRBD2 as a possible D gene (6 bases). CDR3 length: 12 amino acids. Germline lookup yields CDR1 SGHVS and CDR2 FQNEAQ. Trimming took off 5 bases at V and 6 bases at J, with 11 bases between the two ends.

There are a few counts of this clonotype. J is TRBJ2-7 and V is TRBV11-2, with 14 bases fitting TRBD2. Germline loops: CDR1 SGHAT, CDR2 FQNNGV. The CDR3 sequence is 18 residues long. The trim removed 6 bases at V and 3 bases at J, leaving 13 bases unmatched. CDR3 nucleotide sequence: TGTGCCAGCAGGGACTGGACTAGCGGGAGGACCAACTTCTACGAGCAGTACTTC. Amino acid sequence: CASRDWTSGRTNFYEQYF.

There are a few counts of this clonotype. The chain is built from TRBV11-2 and TRBJ2-4; D is unclear. This CDR3 spans 15 amino acids. V lost 1 base, J lost 6 bases, and 13 bases lay in between. CDR1 is SGHAT and CDR2 is FQNNGV in the germline V gene. The CDR3 bases are TGTGCCAGCAGCTTAGTAATAGGAGTTGGAAACATTCAGTACTTC. Protein sequence: CASSLVIGVGNIQYF. Looking up the rest from reference TRBV11-2 and TRBJ2-4 gives the full variable domain: EAGVAQSPRYKIIEKRQSVAFWCNPISGHATLYWYQQILGQGPKLLIQFQNNGVVDDSQLPKDRFSAERLKGVDSTLKIQPAKLEDSAVYLCASSLVIGVGNIQYFGAGTRLSVL.

There are a few counts of this clonotype. The genes are TRBV7-8 and TRBJ2-5; TRBD2 is a possible D gene (6 bases). V was shortened by 3 bases and J by 0 bases, with 8 bases between the two germline ends. CDR1 SGHVS and CDR2 FQNEAQ come from the germline V gene. The CDR3 sequence is 14 residues long. The CDR3 protein is CASSFRDYQETQYF. The CDR3 DNA reads TGTGCCAGCAGCTTCCGGGACTACCAAGAGACCCAGTACTTC.

The V gene is TRBV11-2, the J gene TRBJ2-1, with a possible D match to TRBD2 (7 bases). V was trimmed by 4 bases and J by 0 bases, leaving 22 bases between them. The length of the CDR3 is 19 residues. Germline CDR1 is SGHAT and CDR2 is FQNNGV. CDR3 loop: CASSYGGLAVRSSYNEQFF. DNA of the CDR3: TGTGCCAGCAGCTACGGGGGCCTAGCGGTCCGCAGCTCCTACAATGAGCAGTTCTTC.

This chain joins TRBV27 and TRBJ1-1, with a possible D match to TRBD1 (5 bases). This CDR3 is 13 amino acids long. Deletions cut 8 bases from V and 6 bases from J, with 16 bases between. Germline V lookup: CDR1 MNHEY, CDR2 SMNVEV (reference sequence). The CDR3 sequence is CASPPREGAEAFF. The CDR3 DNA sequence: TGTGCCAGCCCCCCGCGGGAAGGGGCTGAAGCTTTCTTT.

This chain links TRBV10-3 with TRBJ1-6, with D possibly matching TRBD1 (6 bases). The CDR3 has 15 residues. V dropped 4 bases and J dropped 8 bases, with 15 bases sitting between them. Germline loops: CDR1 ENHRY, CDR2 SYGVKD. The CDR3 loop reads CAISVSGALDSPLHF. DNA of the CDR3: TGTGCCATCAGTGTGTCAGGGGCGTTGGATTCACCCCTCCACTTT.

This clonotype was detected many times. The chain employs TRBV7-2 and TRBJ2-1; TRBD1 matches at 8 bases. The CDR3 sequence is 15 residues long. V gave up 5 bases and J gave up 4 bases; unmatched junction bases: 7. Germline CDR1 SGHTA, CDR2 FQGNSA. CDR3 loop: CASSLQGVGYNEQFF. The DNA for the CDR3 is TGTGCCAGCAGCCTACAGGGGGTAGGTTACAATGAGCAGTTCTTC.

In this sample, this clonotype turned up once. The chain is built from TRBV7-2 and TRBJ2-7; 8 bases map to TRBD2. Trimming cost V 3 bases and J 6 bases; bases outside gene matches: 4. CDR1 is SGHTA, CDR2 FQGNSA, per germline. The CDR3 has 13 residues. This CDR3 is CASSFSGIAEQYF. CDR3 sequence (DNA): TGTGCCAGCAGCTTTAGCGGGATAGCCGAGCAGTACTTC. Full variable domain (remainder filled in from reference TRBV7-2 and TRBJ2-7): GAGVSQSPSNKVTEKGKDVELRCDPISGHTALYWYRQSLGQGLEFLIYFQGNSAPDKSGLPSDRFSAERTGGSVSTLTIQRTQQEDSAVYLCASSFSGIAEQYFGPGTRLTVT.

The rearrangement links TRBV6-1 to TRBJ2-3; the D call may be TRBD1 or TRBD2 (6 bases each). Germline V lookup: CDR1 MNHNS, CDR2 SASEGT. Trimming took off 2 bases at V and 0 bases at J, with 12 bases between the two ends. The CDR3 consists of 16 residues. The CDR3 loop is CASSERRGTSTDTQYF. Here the CDR3 DNA reads TGTGCCAGCAGTGAAAGGAGGGGGACTAGCACAGATACGCAGTATTTT.

The table lists this clonotype with a few counts. The chain carries TRBV10-3 and TRBJ2-7, with 12 bases aligning to TRBD2. V dropped 4 bases and J dropped 4; count of bases not matched to a gene: 5. The CDR3 is 15 amino acids. Germline V CDR1 and CDR2: ENHRY, SYGVKD. The CDR3 loop is CAISATSGSVYEQYF. The CDR3 region has the DNA TGTGCCATCAGTGCGACTAGCGGGAGTGTGTACGAGCAGTACTTC.

CDR3 sequence reads: CASSYSGRRYGYTF. For the CDR3, the DNA is TGTGCCAGCAGTTACTCAGGACGGCGCTATGGCTACACCTTC. The chain employs TRBV6-2 or TRBV6-3 and TRBJ1-2, with D unclear. CDR1 and CDR2 (germline): MNHEY, SVGEGT. This CDR3 has 14 residues. Trimming pared 0 bases from V and 4 bases from J, leaving 9 bases between.

The chain recombines TRBV7-9 with TRBJ2-7; D call uncertain. This CDR3 region has 13 residues. Trimming pared 5 bases from V and 1 base from J, leaving 9 bases between. The germline V gene encodes CDR1 SEHNR and CDR2 FQNEAQ (reference sequence). Here the CDR3 DNA reads TGTGCCAGCAGCAAAGACGTATCCTACGAGCAGTACTTC. Encoded protein: CASSKDVSYEQYF.

The V and J genes are TRBV6-2 or TRBV6-3 and TRBJ2-1, with 7 bases aligning to TRBD2. Germline V gene lookup returns CDR1 MNHEY and CDR2 SVGEGT. Trimming took 7 bases from V and 10 from J; bases not matched to a gene: 13. The CDR3 contains 14 residues. DNA for the CDR3: TGTGCCAGCACCAACGGGGGAGGGCCGCGGGAGCAGTTCTTC. Translation: CASTNGGGPREQFF.

The gene calls are TRBV7-2 and TRBJ1-6, with D maybe TRBD1 (5 bases). V lost 5 bases to trimming and J lost 1 base, with 9 bases between them. Germline V lookup: CDR1 SGHTA, CDR2 FQGNSA. The length of the CDR3 is 15 residues. The CDR3 loop is CASSGRGSYNSPLHF. The CDR3 DNA reads as TGTGCCAGCAGCGGGCGGGGGTCCTATAATTCACCCCTCCACTTT.